The rows below give T cell receptor beta chains drawn from one sample of a study of technical replicates of blood from a handful of donors. The data were produced by immunoSEQ multiplex PCR, yet TCRdb's version contains in-frame clones alone and is incomplete. The profile shows 15,000 or so clones, more than 75% of them singletons. Material: PBMCs. The origin of the receptors is a human donor in good health. The CDR3 runs from the conserved cysteine through the conserved F or W. The order of the fields is J gene, V gene, D gene, clone size, CDR3 protein. A D gene is named only where the DNA matches it firmly. Not all rows give a size; the values are once, few, many and, for expanded clones, a class.

TRBJ2-7	TRBV27	TRBD2	NA	CASSPGTSGRLYEQYF
TRBJ2-3	TRBV5-6	TRBD2	NA	CASSLLTSGKVQYF
TRBJ2-5	TRBV15	NA	NA	CATSRDSKETQYF
TRBJ2-1	TRBV27	NA	NA	CASSSSRLATNYNEQFF
TRBJ1-3	TRBV10-2	TRBD1	NA	CASSHRGVNSGNTIYF
TRBJ1-2	TRBV15	NA	NA	CATSQSRGFNYGYTF
TRBJ2-7	TRBV28	TRBD1	NA	CASSTTGGLSYEQYF
TRBJ2-2	TRBV5-1	NA	NA	CASSLDGENTGELFF
TRBJ2-3	TRBV7-9	TRBD1	NA	CASKMGQGITDTQYF
TRBJ2-7	TRBV7-9	TRBD1	once	CASSRTGLSSYEQYF
TRBJ1-2	TRBV30	TRBD1	once	CAWSNPGQGIFGYTF
TRBJ2-3	TRBV7-8	TRBD2	NA	CASSLELLPGLAVRDTQYF
TRBJ2-1	TRBV10-2	TRBD2	NA	CASSEWREGGNEQFF
TRBJ2-1	TRBV6-4	TRBD1	NA	CASSDPADRGNEQFF
TRBJ1-4	TRBV7-9	NA	NA	CASSLRGGEDEKLFF
TRBJ2-7	TRBV7-6	TRBD1	once	CASSSKGQGVYEQYF
TRBJ2-7	TRBV7-9	TRBD2	NA	CASSFTSGRNEQYF
TRBJ2-5	TRBV27	TRBD1	NA	CASSSRDRGSETQYF
TRBJ1-5	TRBV29-1	NA	NA	CSVENQAGEPQHF
TRBJ2-3	TRBV2	NA	NA	CASRDRTMTASTDTQYF
TRBJ2-5	TRBV19	NA	NA	CASTSGEETQYF
TRBJ2-1	TRBV5-4	TRBD2	NA	CASSSPLAGEVSNEQFF
TRBJ2-1	TRBV5-1	TRBD2	NA	CTKSTGQGGEDEQFF
TRBJ2-7	TRBV18	TRBD2	NA	CASSPTSGAPHEQYF